This TCR beta chain originates from a study of blood T cell repertoires in COVID-19. Study in general: Acute-phase and convalescent COVID-19 samples originated in the United States, Italy and Spain. Sources were T cells, B-cell-depleted T cells, or PBMCs; the material itself was cDNA or gDNA.

As handled by the study authors: How many nucleated cells were present was estimated from reference gene primer amplification. Generated by immunoSEQ multiplex PCR, the TCRdb table keeps only in-frame clones and is missing some. That table furnishes V, J and clone size, whereas the DNA furnished D and trimming. Of a few hundred thousand clones in the sample, roughly 80% were seen once. V was clipped by 10 bases and J by 6 bases, with 15 bases between them. The CDR3 sequence is 12 residues long. Germline V gene lookup returns CDR1 SNHLY and CDR2 FYNNEI. The TCR comes from a man in his fifties or sixties who had recovered from COVID-19. Specimen: peripheral blood. The chain recombines TRBV2 with TRBJ1-2; weak D call: TRBD1 (6 bases). The CDR3 sequence: CATKRGRDGYTF. The CDR3 region has the DNA TGTGCCACAAAAAGGGGGAGGGATGGCTACACCTTC.